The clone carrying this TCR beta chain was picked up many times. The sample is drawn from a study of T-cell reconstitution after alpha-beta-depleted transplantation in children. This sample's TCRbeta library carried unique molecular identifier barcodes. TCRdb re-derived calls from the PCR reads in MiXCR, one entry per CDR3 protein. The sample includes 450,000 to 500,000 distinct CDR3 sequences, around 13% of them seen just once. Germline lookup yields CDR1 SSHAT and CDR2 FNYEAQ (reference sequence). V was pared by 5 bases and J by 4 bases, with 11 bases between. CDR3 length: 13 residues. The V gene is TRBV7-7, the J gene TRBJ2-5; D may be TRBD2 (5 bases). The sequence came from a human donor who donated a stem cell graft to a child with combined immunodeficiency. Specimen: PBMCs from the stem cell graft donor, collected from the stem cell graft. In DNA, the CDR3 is TGTGCCAGCAGCCCCGCGGCGGGAGAGACCCAGTACTTC. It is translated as CASSPAAGETQYF. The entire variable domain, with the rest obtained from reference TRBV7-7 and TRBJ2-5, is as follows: GAGVSQSPRYKVTKRGQDVTLRCDPISSHATLYWYQQALGQGPEFLTYFNYEAQPDKSGLPSDRFSAERPEGSISTLTIQRTEQRDSAMYRCASSPAAGETQYFGPGTRLLVL.